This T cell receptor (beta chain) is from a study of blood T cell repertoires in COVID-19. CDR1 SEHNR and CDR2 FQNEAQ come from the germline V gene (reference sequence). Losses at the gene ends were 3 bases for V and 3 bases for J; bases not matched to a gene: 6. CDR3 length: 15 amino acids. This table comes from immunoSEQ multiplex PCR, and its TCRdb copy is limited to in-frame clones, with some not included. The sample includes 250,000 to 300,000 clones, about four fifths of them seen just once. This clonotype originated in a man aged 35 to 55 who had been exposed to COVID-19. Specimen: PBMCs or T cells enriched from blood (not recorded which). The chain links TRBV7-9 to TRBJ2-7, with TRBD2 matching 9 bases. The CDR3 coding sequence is TGTGCCAGCAGCTTTAGCGGGAGAAGTGGCTACGAGCAGTACTTC. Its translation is CASSFSGRSGYEQYF.